This is a list of T cell receptor beta chains from one sample in a study of blood T cell repertoires in COVID-19. Method: immunoSEQ multiplex PCR; TCRdb's copy keeps in-frame clones and lacks some. The table includes around 310,000 clones, nearly 90% detected once. What was sequenced was peripheral blood. The origin of the receptors is a woman between 35 and 50 years old with COVID-19, enrolled during active disease. Each CDR3 is given without its conserved first and last residue. The order of the fields is CDR3 protein, J gene, V gene.

ASSSPSGGGTNEQF | TRBJ2-1 | TRBV5-4
ASPRGTGNTIY | TRBJ1-3 | TRBV21-1
ATSRDLRTSGSYEQY | TRBJ2-7 | TRBV15
ASSPQGGRGVRDGYT | TRBJ1-2 | TRBV7-2
ASSLSGSGANVLT | TRBJ2-6 | TRBV5-6
ASSAPGLAGGRGPGELF | TRBJ2-2 | TRBV9
ASSPGTSGGSYEQY | TRBJ2-7 | TRBV11-3
SVLIPGQGNEKLF | TRBJ1-4 | TRBV29-1
ASSRTVDYGYT | TRBJ1-2 | TRBV6-5
ASSKTGTATQY | TRBJ2-3 | TRBV6-6
ASSLSAGEKNQPQH | TRBJ1-5 | TRBV27
ASSFPRSSGLGDTIY | TRBJ1-3 | TRBV7-9
ASSQAQAGAREQY | TRBJ2-7 | TRBV5-1
ASSLDAPGTSVSYEQY | TRBJ2-7 | TRBV27
ASSWSYNYGYT | TRBJ1-2 | TRBV6-5
ASSGLGATPLH | TRBJ1-6 | TRBV9
ASSFYGGGQRSSYEQY | TRBJ2-7 | TRBV7-2
ASLPGQMNTEAF | TRBJ1-1 | TRBV28
AISGGDTGELF | TRBJ2-2 | TRBV28
ASSQEMGVATEAF | TRBJ1-1 | TRBV4-3
ASSLSTGPYSNQPQH | TRBJ1-5 | TRBV5-6
ASSDGTARAADTQY | TRBJ2-3 | TRBV9
ASSFSTRELF | TRBJ2-2 | TRBV5-4
ASSLGSLREHQETQY | TRBJ2-5 | TRBV7-9
ASSQGLAEQY | TRBJ2-7 | TRBV16
ASSYQRVNEQF | TRBJ2-1 | TRBV6-2/TRBV6-3
ASSLRTVANTGELF | TRBJ2-2 | TRBV7-9